This TCR beta chain was captured by sequencing in a study of shared clonotypes between healthy human individuals. Only one count was recorded for this clone. The CDR3 is made up of 13 amino acids. Germline CDR1 MNHEY, CDR2 SMNVEV (reference sequence). With 10 bases clipped from V and 4 bases from J, the junction kept 7 bases outside the gene matches. Original processing notes: ImmunoSEQ yielded junction-only sequences lacking quality scores, so filtering differed. The protocol was immunoSEQ multiplex PCR, while the TCRdb copy is restricted to in-frame clones and leaves out a portion. Clone size and V and J calls were adopted from that table, with D and trimming inferred from the DNA. The sample consists of about 2.3 million clones, about 92% of them appearing once.

The sequence was obtained from a man in his late teens or twenties in good health. Some clones in this sample may be carry-over from other donors' samples. The gene calls are TRBV27 and TRBJ2-1, with 7 positions matching TRBD1. Sequenced sample: naive CD4+ T cells from PBMCs. Subset here: CD45RA+ positively selected. The CDR3 spells CATGFRGYNEQFF. CDR3 bases: TGTGCCACCGGCTTCAGGGGGTACAATGAGCAGTTCTTC.